These 25 T cell receptor beta chains originate from one sample sequenced in a study of CD8 T cells in Susac syndrome. RNA amounts of about 0.5 to 1 ug underwent reverse transcription with random hexamers. MiXCR, applied by TCRdb to the immunoSEQ multiplex PCR reads, yields one record per CDR3 protein. Among under 550,000 distinct CDR3 sequences listed, 85% were seen once. Sequenced material: CD8+ T cells from PBMCs. Receptor source: a human donor with multiple sclerosis.

V gene TRBV20-1 combines with J gene TRBJ2-2, with 9 bases fitting TRBD2. Germline assignment: CDR1 DFQATT and CDR2 SNEGSKA (reference sequence). The CDR3 contains 15 residues. V shed 0 bases and J 4 bases; nucleotides not matched to a gene: 3. CDR3 loop: CSAREAGGITGELFF. CDR3 nucleotide sequence: TGCAGTGCTAGAGAAGCGGGGGGAATCACCGGGGAGCTGTTTTTT.

J is TRBJ1-2 and V is TRBV29-1; D unclear. Germline CDR1 and CDR2: SQVTM and ANQGSEA. There are 10 residues in the CDR3. The V end was cut by 3 bases, the J end by 8 bases, with 7 bases between. The CDR3 sequence is CSVDAGGYTF. The CDR3 DNA follows: TGCAGCGTTGACGCGGGGGGCTACACCTTC.

The chain is built from TRBV20-1 and TRBJ2-7; 8 bases fit TRBD2. V was pared by 7 bases and J by 7 bases, with 15 bases of the junction left unmatched. The CDR3 extends over 14 amino acids. Germline V gene data show CDR1 as DFQATT and CDR2 as SNEGSKA (reference sequence). This chain's CDR3 is CSVRGGRPRGEQYF. The DNA for the CDR3 is TGCAGTGTCAGGGGCGGGAGGCCCAGAGGGGAGCAGTACTTC.

The chain carries TRBV6-1 and TRBJ2-1; D assignment may be TRBD1 or TRBD2 (6 bases each). The V gene's germline CDR1 is MNHNS and CDR2 SASEGT. CDR3 length: 19 amino acids. V shed 6 bases and J shed 5 bases, with 29 bases lying between them. CDR3 coding DNA: TGTGCCAGCAGCCTAAATCCGGGACATCCCGGAGGGGTCGACAATGAGCAGTTCTTC. Protein: CASSLNPGHPGGVDNEQFF.

The genes are TRBV30 and TRBJ1-1; TRBD1 aligns across 11 bases. Per germline, CDR1 GTSNPN and CDR2 SVGIG (reference sequence). This CDR3 is built from 14 residues. The CDR3 loop reads CAGRTGGLDTEAFF. CDR3 coding DNA: TGTGCTGGAAGGACAGGGGGCTTAGACACTGAAGCTTTCTTT.

The chain employs TRBV11-2 and TRBJ2-3; D unresolved. The CDR3 runs to 14 residues. CDR1 and CDR2 (germline): SGHAT, FQNNGV. V lost 1 base and J lost 6, with 11 bases in between. The CDR3 loop is CASSLGPFGDTQYF. For the CDR3, the DNA is TGTGCCAGCAGCTTAGGGCCTTTCGGGGATACGCAGTATTTT. Looking up the rest from reference TRBV11-2 and TRBJ2-3 gives the full variable domain: EAGVAQSPRYKIIEKRQSVAFWCNPISGHATLYWYQQILGQGPKLLIQFQNNGVVDDSQLPKDRFSAERLKGVDSTLKIQPAKLEDSAVYLCASSLGPFGDTQYFGPGTRLTVL.

CDR3 DNA: TGCGCCAGCAGCCAAGAACGCCTATCAGATGGCTACACCTTC. This gives the protein CASSQERLSDGYTF. The V and J genes are TRBV4-1 and TRBJ1-2; D unclear. The V gene's germline CDR1 is MGHRA and CDR2 YSYEKL. V was clipped by 0 bases and J by 6 bases, with 11 bases between them. This CDR3 comprises 14 residues.

This rearrangement joins TRBV30 to TRBJ2-3; 7 nucleotides match TRBD2. V trimming: 8 bases; J trimming: 4 bases; junction bases outside the gene matches: 12. Germline CDR1 is GTSNPN and CDR2 is SVGIG (reference sequence). The CDR3 consists of 14 residues. CDR3 loop: CARREAGEADTQYF. CDR3 DNA: TGTGCCCGCCGGGAGGCGGGAGAGGCAGATACGCAGTATTTT.

The rearrangement uses TRBV25-1 and TRBJ2-1; a possible D gene is TRBD2 (6 bases). The V and J ends lost 5 bases and 5 bases respectively, with 13 bases between them. There are 14 residues in the CDR3. The V gene's germline CDR1 is MGHDK and CDR2 SYGVNS. CDR3 sequence: CASSRASEDNEQFF. The CDR3 region has the DNA TGTGCCAGCAGTAGGGCTAGCGAAGACAATGAGCAGTTCTTC.

The chain uses TRBV28 and TRBJ2-7, with a possible D match to TRBD1 (5 bases). The germline V gene has CDR1 MDHEN and CDR2 SYDVKM. V lost 5 bases, J lost 0 bases, and 14 bases lay in between. The length of the CDR3 is 15 residues. The CDR3 loop reads CASSQLTEPSYEQYF. The CDR3 bases are TGTGCCAGCAGTCAACTGACAGAACCCTCCTACGAGCAGTACTTC.

In this sample, this clonotype turned up once. The V gene is TRBV28, the J gene TRBJ2-5; D remains unclear. V was shortened by 5 bases and J by 0 bases, with 13 bases between the two germline ends. Looked up from germline, CDR1 is MDHEN and CDR2 is SYDVKM. This CDR3 is 15 amino acids long. The chain's CDR3 is CASSPITEYQETQYF. Here the CDR3 DNA reads TGTGCCAGCAGTCCAATCACCGAATACCAAGAGACCCAGTACTTC.

This chain joins TRBV3-1 and TRBJ1-2; TRBD1 matches 8 bases. CDR3 length equals 19 residues. The V gene end was trimmed by 0 bases and the J gene end by 2 bases; junction bases not matched to a gene: 14. Germline V gene data show CDR1 as LGHDT and CDR2 as YNNKEL (reference sequence). The chain's CDR3 is CASSQDLVSETGENYGYTF. CDR3 coding DNA: TGTGCCAGCAGCCAAGATCTAGTTTCCGAGACAGGGGAAAACTATGGCTACACCTTC. Based on the CDR3 plus reference TRBV3-1 and TRBJ1-2, the full variable domain is DTAVSQTPKYLVTQMGNDKSIKCEQNLGHDTMYWYKQDSKKFLKIMFSYNNKELIINETVPNRFSPKSPDKAHLNLHINSLELGDSAVYFCASSQDLVSETGENYGYTFGSGTRLTVV.

This CDR3 reads CASSLGSRVNTEAFF. The CDR3 DNA sequence: TGTGCCAGCAGCTTAGGGTCCAGGGTGAACACTGAAGCTTTCTTT. The V and J genes are TRBV7-9 and TRBJ1-1; weak D call: TRBD1 (5 bases). Trimming took off 1 base at V and 0 bases at J, with 9 bases between the two ends. There are 15 residues in the CDR3. From germline, CDR1 is SEHNR and CDR2 FQNEAQ (reference sequence).

This rearrangement joins TRBV7-9 to TRBJ2-1, with D uncertain. Trimming took off 0 bases at V and 0 bases at J, with 9 bases between the two ends. This CDR3 contains 16 residues. From germline, CDR1 is SEHNR and CDR2 FQNEAQ (reference sequence). The CDR3 DNA is TGTGCCAGCAGCTTAGCGGTAATTAGCTCCTACAATGAGCAGTTCTTC. This encodes CASSLAVISSYNEQFF.

The chain employs TRBV11-2 and TRBJ2-1; 8 bases match TRBD1. J gave up 4 bases and V 5 bases, and 16 bases lay outside the gene matches. CDR1 is SGHAT and CDR2 is FQNNGV in the germline V gene. This CDR3 is built from 18 residues. This CDR3 reads CASSADRVKEGGYNEQFF. The CDR3 DNA sequence: TGTGCCAGCAGCGCGGACAGGGTAAAGGAGGGCGGGTACAATGAGCAGTTCTTC.

The CDR3 spells CSAKQSGTGTNQPQHF. The CDR3 coding sequence is TGCAGTGCTAAGCAGTCCGGGACAGGGACCAATCAGCCCCAGCATTTT. The rearrangement joins TRBV20-1 to TRBJ1-5, with 9 bases that match TRBD1. Losses at the gene ends were 4 bases for V and 3 bases for J; bases not matched to a gene: 10. Germline V gives CDR1 DFQATT, CDR2 SNEGSKA (reference sequence). The CDR3 is made up of 16 amino acids.

The J gene is TRBJ2-7, the V gene TRBV7-6; unclear D gene. The CDR3 is 14 residues long. The germline CDR1 and CDR2 sequences are SGHVS and FNYEAQ. V lost 0 bases and J lost 2, with 8 bases in between. CDR3 sequence: CASSLAERTYEQYF. The CDR3 nucleotides read TGTGCCAGCAGCTTAGCGGAGAGAACCTACGAGCAGTACTTC.

This chain uses TRBV29-1 with TRBJ1-2; 8 bases align to TRBD1. V trimming: 6 bases; J trimming: 3 bases; junction bases outside the gene matches: 3. CDR3 length equals 12 residues. Germline V gives CDR1 SQVTM, CDR2 ANQGSEA. CDR3 DNA sequence: TGCAGCGTCGACAGGGGTTACTATGGCTACACCTTC. It yields the protein CSVDRGYYGYTF.

This chain joins TRBV5-1 and TRBJ2-7; weak D call: TRBD1 (6 bases). Per the germline V gene, CDR1 is SGHRS and CDR2 is YFSETQ. The ends were cut back, 4 bases at V and 2 bases at J, with 16 bases in the middle. The CDR3 is 15 amino acids. CDR3 region: CASSPLTGNPYEQYF. Written as DNA, the CDR3 is TGCGCCAGCAGCCCTCTGACAGGTAATCCCTACGAGCAGTACTTC. The full variable domain, with the rest looked up from reference TRBV5-1 and TRBJ2-7, is KAGVTQTPRYLIKTRGQQVTLSCSPISGHRSVSWYQQTPGQGLQFLFEYFSETQRNKGNFPGRFSGRQFSNSRSEMNVSTLELGDSALYLCASSPLTGNPYEQYFGPGTRLTVT.

This clonotype was seen only a few times. J is TRBJ1-1 and V is TRBV2; 8 nucleotides line up with TRBD1. The CDR3 totals 14 residues. V was pared by 3 bases and J by 1 base, with 1 base of the junction left unmatched. Germline loops: CDR1 SNHLY, CDR2 FYNNEI. CDR3 loop: CASSDQGANTEAFF. CDR3 sequence (DNA): TGTGCCAGCAGTGACCAGGGGGCGAACACTGAAGCTTTCTTT.

The chain uses TRBV30 and TRBJ1-1, with D hard to call. Per the germline V gene, CDR1 is GTSNPN and CDR2 is SVGIG (reference sequence). This CDR3 comprises 13 residues. V was shortened by 1 base and J by 1 base, with 7 bases between the two germline ends. The CDR3 DNA reads as TGTGCCTGGAGTGCGGACGGGAACACTGAAGCTTTCTTT. Encoded protein: CAWSADGNTEAFF.

This chain links TRBV19 with TRBJ2-5, with 9 bases fitting TRBD2. The germline gives CDR1 LNHDA, CDR2 SQIVND (reference sequence). The CDR3 contains 18 residues. Germline trimming cut 9 bases from V and 0 bases from J; bases unmatched to any gene: 17. CDR3 bases: TGTGCCAGCAGGACCGCCTCGCGGGGGGGCCCGAACCAAGAGACCCAGTACTTC. This sequence encodes CASRTASRGGPNQETQYF.

The chain couples TRBV4-1 to TRBJ1-5, with D tentatively TRBD1 (6 bases). CDR1 is MGHRA and CDR2 is YSYEKL in the germline V gene. The V end was cut by 3 bases, the J end by 5 bases, with 14 bases between. The CDR3 totals 15 residues. The CDR3 region is CASSQAAGEYQPQHF. The CDR3, as DNA: TGCGCCAGCAGCCAGGCGGCAGGGGAATATCAGCCCCAGCATTTT.

This clonotype was observed a few times. This chain uses TRBV7-6 with TRBJ2-7; 7 bases fit TRBD2. Per the germline V gene, CDR1 is SGHVS and CDR2 is FNYEAQ. There are 14 residues in the CDR3. Losses at the gene ends were 3 bases for V and 2 bases for J; bases not matched to a gene: 4. CDR3 protein: CASSLVAGAYEQYF. The CDR3 DNA is TGTGCCAGCAGCTTGGTAGCGGGCGCCTACGAGCAGTACTTC.

This clonotype was detected only once. The genes are TRBV28 and TRBJ2-1; D unclear. The CDR3 loop spans 16 amino acids. The germline gives CDR1 MDHEN, CDR2 SYDVKM. Trimming stripped 3 bases from V and 6 bases from J, with 18 bases between. CDR3 sequence (DNA): TGTGCCAGCAGTTTTTTTGGACCCCAAAAAGTCAATGAGCAGTTCTTC. Translating it yields CASSFFGPQKVNEQFF.